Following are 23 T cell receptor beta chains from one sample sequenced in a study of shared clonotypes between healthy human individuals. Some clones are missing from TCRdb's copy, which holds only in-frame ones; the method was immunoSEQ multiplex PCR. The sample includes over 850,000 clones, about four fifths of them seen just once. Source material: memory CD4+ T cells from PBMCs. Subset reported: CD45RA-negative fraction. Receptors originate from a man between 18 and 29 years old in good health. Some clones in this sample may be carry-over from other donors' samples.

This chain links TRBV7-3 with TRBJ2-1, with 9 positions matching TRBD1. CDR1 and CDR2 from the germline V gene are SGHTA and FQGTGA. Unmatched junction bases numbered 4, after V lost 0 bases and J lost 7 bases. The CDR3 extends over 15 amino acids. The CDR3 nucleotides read TGTGCCAGCAGCTTAACGAGACAGGGGGTAAATGAGCAGTTCTTC. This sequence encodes CASSLTRQGVNEQFF.

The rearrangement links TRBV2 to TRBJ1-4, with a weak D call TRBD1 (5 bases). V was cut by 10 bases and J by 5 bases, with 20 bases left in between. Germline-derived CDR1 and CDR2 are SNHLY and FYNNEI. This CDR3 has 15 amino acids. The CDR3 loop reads CANGGSGLRNEKLFF. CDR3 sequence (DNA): TGTGCCAACGGGGGGTCGGGATTGCGGAATGAAAAACTGTTTTTT.

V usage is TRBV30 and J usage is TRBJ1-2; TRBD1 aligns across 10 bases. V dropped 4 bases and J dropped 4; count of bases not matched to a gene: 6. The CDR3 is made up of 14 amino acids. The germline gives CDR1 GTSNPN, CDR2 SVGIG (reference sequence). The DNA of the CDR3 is TGTGCCTGGACCCAAGGACAGGGGGGCTATGGCTACACCTTC. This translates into CAWTQGQGGYGYTF.

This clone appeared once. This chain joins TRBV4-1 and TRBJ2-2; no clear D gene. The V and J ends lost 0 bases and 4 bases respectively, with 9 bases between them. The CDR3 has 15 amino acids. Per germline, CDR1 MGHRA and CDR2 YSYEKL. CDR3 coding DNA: TGCGCCAGCAGCCAAGATAACAGTCGCACCGGGGAGCTGTTTTTT. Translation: CASSQDNSRTGELFF.

This chain's CDR3 is CASSQATGTDTQYF. CDR3 bases: TGTGCCAGCAGCCAAGCAACAGGCACAGATACGCAGTATTTT. J is TRBJ2-3 and V is TRBV4-2, with D unclear. The CDR3 sequence is 14 residues long. V was cut by 1 base and J by 1 base, with 6 bases left in between. Germline assignment: CDR1 LGHNA and CDR2 YNFKEQ.

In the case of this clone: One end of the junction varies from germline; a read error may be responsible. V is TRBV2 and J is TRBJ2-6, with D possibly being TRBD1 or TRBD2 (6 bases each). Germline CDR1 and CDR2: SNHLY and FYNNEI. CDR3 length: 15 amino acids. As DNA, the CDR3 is TGTGCCAGCAGGGAAGGGGGGACTGGGGCCAACGTCCTGACTTTC. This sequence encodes CASREGGTGANVLTF.

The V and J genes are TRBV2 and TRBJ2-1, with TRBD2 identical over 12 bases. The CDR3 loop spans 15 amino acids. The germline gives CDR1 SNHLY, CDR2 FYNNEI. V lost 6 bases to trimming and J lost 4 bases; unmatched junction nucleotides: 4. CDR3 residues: CASRLAGGGYNEQFF. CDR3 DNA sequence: TGTGCCAGCAGACTAGCGGGAGGAGGGTACAATGAGCAGTTCTTC. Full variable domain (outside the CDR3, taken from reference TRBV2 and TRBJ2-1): EPEVTQTPSHQVTQMGQEVILRCVPISNHLYFYWYRQILGQKVEFLVSFYNNEISEKSEIFDDQFSVERPDGSNFTLKIRSTKLEDSAMYFCASRLAGGGYNEQFFGPGTRLTVL.

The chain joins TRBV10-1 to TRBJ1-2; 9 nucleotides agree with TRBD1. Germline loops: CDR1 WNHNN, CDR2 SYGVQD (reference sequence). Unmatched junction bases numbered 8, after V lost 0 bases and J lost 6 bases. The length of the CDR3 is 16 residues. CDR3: CASSESPGQGPNGYTF. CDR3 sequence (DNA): TGCGCCAGCAGTGAGTCTCCGGGACAGGGTCCCAATGGCTACACCTTC.

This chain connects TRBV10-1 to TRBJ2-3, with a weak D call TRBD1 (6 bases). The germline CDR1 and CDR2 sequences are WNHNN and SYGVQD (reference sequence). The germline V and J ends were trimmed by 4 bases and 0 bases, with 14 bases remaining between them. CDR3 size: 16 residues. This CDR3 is CASSGGRQASTDTQYF. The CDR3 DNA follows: TGCGCCAGCAGTGGGGGTCGACAGGCCAGCACAGATACGCAGTATTTT.

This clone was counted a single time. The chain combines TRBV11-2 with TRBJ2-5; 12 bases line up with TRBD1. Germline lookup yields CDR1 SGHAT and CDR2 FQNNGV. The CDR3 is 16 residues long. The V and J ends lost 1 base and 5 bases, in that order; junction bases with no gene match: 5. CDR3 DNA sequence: TGTGCCAGCAGCTTAGGTGGGACAGGGGGCGGTGAGACCCAGTACTTC. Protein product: CASSLGGTGGGETQYF.

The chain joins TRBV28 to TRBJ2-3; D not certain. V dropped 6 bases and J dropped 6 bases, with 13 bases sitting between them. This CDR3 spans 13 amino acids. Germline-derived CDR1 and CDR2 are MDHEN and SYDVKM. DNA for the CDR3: TGTGCCAGCAGACCAGAAGTCGTCGATACGCAGTATTTT. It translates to CASRPEVVDTQYF.

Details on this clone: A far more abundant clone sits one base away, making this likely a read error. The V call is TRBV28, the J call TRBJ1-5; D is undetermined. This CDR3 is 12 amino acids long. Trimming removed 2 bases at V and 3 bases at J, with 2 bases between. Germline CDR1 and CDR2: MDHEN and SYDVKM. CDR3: CASSLDNQPQHF. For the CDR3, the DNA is TGTGCCAGCAGTTTAGACAATCAGCCCCAGCATTTT.

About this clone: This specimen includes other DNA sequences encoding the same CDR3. CDR3 in DNA: TGTGCCAGCTCACCTGCAGGCAATCAGCCCCAGCATTTT. It encodes CASSPAGNQPQHF. V usage is TRBV18 and J usage is TRBJ1-5; D gene ambiguous. The germline CDR1 and CDR2 sequences are KGHSH and LQKENI. V was clipped by 3 bases and J by 2 bases, with 5 bases between them. The CDR3 has 13 residues.

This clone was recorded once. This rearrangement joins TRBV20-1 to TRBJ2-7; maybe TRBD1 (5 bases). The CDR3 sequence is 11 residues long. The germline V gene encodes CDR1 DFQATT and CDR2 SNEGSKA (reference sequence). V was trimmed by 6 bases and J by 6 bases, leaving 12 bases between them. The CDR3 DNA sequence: TGCAGTGCGCAGCACAGGCGCGAGCAGTACTTC. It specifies CSAQHRREQYF.

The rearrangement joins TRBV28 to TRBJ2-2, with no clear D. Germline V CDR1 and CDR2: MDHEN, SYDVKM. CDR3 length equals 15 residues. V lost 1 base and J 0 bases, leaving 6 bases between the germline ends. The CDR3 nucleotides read TGTGCCAGCAGTTTATCCCAGACGAACACCGGGGAGCTGTTTTTT. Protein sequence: CASSLSQTNTGELFF. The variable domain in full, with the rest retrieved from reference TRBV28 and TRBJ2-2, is DVKVTQSSRYLVKRTGEKVFLECVQDMDHENMFWYRQDPGLGLRLIYFSYDVKMKEKGDIPEGYSVSREKKERFSLILESASTNQTSMYLCASSLSQTNTGELFFGEGSRLTVL.

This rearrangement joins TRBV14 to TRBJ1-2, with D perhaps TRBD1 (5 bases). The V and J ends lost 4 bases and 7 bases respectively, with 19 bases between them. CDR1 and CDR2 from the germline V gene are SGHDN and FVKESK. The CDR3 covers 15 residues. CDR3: CASSRGGAGERGYTF. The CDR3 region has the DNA TGTGCCAGCAGCCGCGGAGGGGCGGGGGAACGTGGCTACACCTTC. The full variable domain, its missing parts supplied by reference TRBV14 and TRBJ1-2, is EAGVTQFPSHSVIEKGQTVTLRCDPISGHDNLYWYRRVMGKEIKFLLHFVKESKQDESGMPNNRFLAERTGGTYSTLKVQPAELEDSGVYFCASSRGGAGERGYTFGSGTRLTVV.

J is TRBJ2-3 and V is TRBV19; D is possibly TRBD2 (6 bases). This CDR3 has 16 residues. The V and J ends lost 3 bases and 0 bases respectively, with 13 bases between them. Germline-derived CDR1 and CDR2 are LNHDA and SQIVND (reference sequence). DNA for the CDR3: TGTGCCAGTAGTATCGGGGGTAGCAGTAGCACAGATACGCAGTATTTT. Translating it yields CASSIGGSSSTDTQYF.

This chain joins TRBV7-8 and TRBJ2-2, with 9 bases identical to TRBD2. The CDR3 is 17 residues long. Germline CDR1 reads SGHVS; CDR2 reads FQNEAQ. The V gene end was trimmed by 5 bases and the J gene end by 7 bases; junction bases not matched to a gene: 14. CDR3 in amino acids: CASSLLPPGLAGGELFF. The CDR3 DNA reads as TGTGCCAGCAGCCTTCTCCCGCCGGGACTAGCCGGCGGGGAGCTGTTTTTT.

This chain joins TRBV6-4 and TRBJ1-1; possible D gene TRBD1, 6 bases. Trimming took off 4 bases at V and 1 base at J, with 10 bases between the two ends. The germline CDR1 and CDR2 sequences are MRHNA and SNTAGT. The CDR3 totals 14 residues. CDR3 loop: CASSAEQGNTEAFF. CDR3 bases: TGTGCCAGCAGTGCCGAACAGGGGAACACTGAAGCTTTCTTT.

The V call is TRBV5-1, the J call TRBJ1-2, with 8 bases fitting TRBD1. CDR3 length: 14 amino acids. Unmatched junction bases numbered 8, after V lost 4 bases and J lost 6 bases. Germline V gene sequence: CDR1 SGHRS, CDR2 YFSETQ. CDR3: CASSPWTGTNGYTF. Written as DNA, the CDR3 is TGCGCCAGCAGCCCTTGGACAGGGACGAATGGCTACACCTTC.

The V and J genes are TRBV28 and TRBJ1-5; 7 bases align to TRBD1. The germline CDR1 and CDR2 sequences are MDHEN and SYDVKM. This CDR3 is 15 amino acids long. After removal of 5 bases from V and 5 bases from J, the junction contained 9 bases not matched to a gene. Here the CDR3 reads CASSPLQGRDQPQHF. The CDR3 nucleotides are TGTGCCAGCAGTCCTTTACAGGGGAGGGATCAGCCCCAGCATTTT.

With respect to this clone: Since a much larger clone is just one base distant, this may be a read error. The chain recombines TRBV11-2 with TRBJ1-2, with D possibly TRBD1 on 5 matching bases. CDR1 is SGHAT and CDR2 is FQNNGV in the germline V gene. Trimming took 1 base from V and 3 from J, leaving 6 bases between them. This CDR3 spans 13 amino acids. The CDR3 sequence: CASSLGGHYGYTF. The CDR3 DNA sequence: TGTGCCAGCAGCTTAGGGGGACACTATGGCTACACCTTC.

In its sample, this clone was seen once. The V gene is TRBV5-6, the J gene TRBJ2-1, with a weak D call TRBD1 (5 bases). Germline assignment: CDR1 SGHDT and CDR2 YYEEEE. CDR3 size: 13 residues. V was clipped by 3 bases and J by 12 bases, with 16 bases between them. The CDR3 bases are TGTGCCAGCAGCTCAACAGGCCGGGTTCTGCAGTTCTTC. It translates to CASSSTGRVLQFF.